These T cell receptor beta chains were read from a single sample in a study of CD8 T cells in ankylosing spondylitis. One entry per CDR3 protein results from TCRdb running MiXCR on the 5' RACE reads. Among 110,000 to 150,000 distinct CDR3 sequences listed, roughly 8% were seen once. Specimen: synovial fluid, either unsorted or a sorted T cell fraction (not recorded which). Every receptor here comes from a male donor with ankylosing spondylitis. CDR3s include the opening cysteine and the closing phenylalanine or tryptophan. Each record gives: V gene, J gene, clone size, D gene, CDR3 protein, CDR3 DNA. The D gene is left open where the match is weak. Clone size is shown for a subset of rows, as once, few, many or a class of expanded clone.

v_call: TRBV7-6; j_call: TRBJ1-1; clone_size: few; d_call: NA; cdr3_aa: CASSLRQVTSNTEAFF; cdr3_nt: TGTGCCAGCAGCTTGCGGCAGGTTACGTCGAACACTGAAGCTTTCTTT
v_call: TRBV29-1; j_call: TRBJ1-1; clone_size: many; d_call: TRBD1; cdr3_aa: CSGGQGPTEAFF; cdr3_nt: TGCAGCGGAGGACAGGGGCCGACTGAAGCTTTCTTT
v_call: TRBV15; j_call: TRBJ1-5; clone_size: many; d_call: NA; cdr3_aa: CATSRPGGQPQHF; cdr3_nt: TGTGCCACCAGCAGACCTGGAGGTCAGCCCCAGCATTTT
v_call: TRBV20-1; j_call: TRBJ1-6; clone_size: few; d_call: NA; cdr3_aa: CSAPPRASYNSPLHF; cdr3_nt: TGCAGTGCTCCGCCCCGGGCCTCCTATAATTCACCCCTCCACTTT
v_call: TRBV27; j_call: TRBJ2-5; clone_size: NA; d_call: TRBD2; cdr3_aa: CASRRLRTSGRDWDF; cdr3_nt: TGTGCCAGCAGGCGGCTCAGGACTAGCGGGAGAGATTGGGACTTC
v_call: TRBV6-2/TRBV6-3; j_call: TRBJ2-3; clone_size: NA; d_call: TRBD2; cdr3_aa: CASRRLAGGYTDTQYF; cdr3_nt: TGTGCCAGCAGACGACTAGCGGGAGGATATACAGATACGCAGTATTTT
v_call: TRBV6-1; j_call: TRBJ2-7; clone_size: many; d_call: NA; cdr3_aa: CASRFHRVPEQYF; cdr3_nt: TGTGCCAGCAGGTTCCACAGGGTTCCCGAGCAGTACTTC
v_call: TRBV7-2; j_call: TRBJ2-7; clone_size: NA; d_call: TRBD2; cdr3_aa: CASSSGLAGNQYF; cdr3_nt: TGTGCCAGCAGCTCGGGACTAGCGGGAAACCAGTACTTC
v_call: TRBV5-1; j_call: TRBJ2-7; clone_size: NA; d_call: NA; cdr3_aa: CASSLGAGNSYEQYF; cdr3_nt: TGCGCCAGCAGCTTGGGGGCAGGGAACTCCTACGAGCAGTACTTC
v_call: TRBV7-2; j_call: TRBJ2-1; clone_size: many; d_call: TRBD2; cdr3_aa: CASSPFAGVYNEQFF; cdr3_nt: TGTGCCAGCAGCCCTTTTGCGGGGGTCTACAATGAGCAGTTCTTC
v_call: TRBV9; j_call: TRBJ2-1; clone_size: few; d_call: TRBD2; cdr3_aa: CASSASGGSHEQFF; cdr3_nt: TGTGCCAGCAGCGCTAGCGGGGGGTCGCATGAGCAGTTCTTC
v_call: TRBV7-2; j_call: TRBJ2-1; clone_size: many; d_call: NA; cdr3_aa: CASSLHHGHDEQFF; cdr3_nt: TGTGCCAGCAGCTTACACCACGGACATGATGAGCAGTTCTTC
v_call: TRBV6-5; j_call: TRBJ1-1; clone_size: many; d_call: NA; cdr3_aa: CASSYVGGGTEAFF; cdr3_nt: TGTGCCAGCAGTTACGTTGGCGGGGGCACTGAAGCTTTCTTT
v_call: TRBV20-1; j_call: TRBJ1-4; clone_size: many; d_call: TRBD1; cdr3_aa: CSASPRQGEGKLFF; cdr3_nt: TGCAGTGCTTCCCCCCGACAGGGGGAAGGAAAACTGTTTTTT
v_call: TRBV20-1; j_call: TRBJ2-3; clone_size: few; d_call: TRBD2; cdr3_aa: CREGTSGTTDTQYF; cdr3_nt: TGCAGGGAGGGGACTAGCGGAACCACAGATACGCAGTATTTT
v_call: TRBV20-1; j_call: TRBJ1-2; clone_size: many; d_call: NA; cdr3_aa: CSARDLRGARGYTF; cdr3_nt: TGCAGTGCTAGAGATCTGCGGGGGGCGCGCGGCTACACCTTC
v_call: TRBV7-2; j_call: TRBJ1-5; clone_size: few; d_call: NA; cdr3_aa: CASSLGLMGEGQPQHF; cdr3_nt: TGTGCCAGCAGCCTAGGGTTAATGGGGGAAGGTCAGCCCCAGCATTTT
v_call: TRBV12-3/TRBV12-4; j_call: TRBJ2-6; clone_size: many; d_call: NA; cdr3_aa: CASSLDHLQGANVLTF; cdr3_nt: TGTGCCAGCAGTTTAGATCACCTGCAAGGGGCCAACGTCCTGACTTTC
v_call: TRBV5-1; j_call: TRBJ2-7; clone_size: many; d_call: TRBD1; cdr3_aa: CASSPRTGGHEQYF; cdr3_nt: TGCGCCAGCAGCCCAAGGACAGGGGGCCACGAGCAGTACTTC
v_call: TRBV2; j_call: TRBJ1-4; clone_size: few; d_call: NA; cdr3_aa: CASRLGTTNEKLFF; cdr3_nt: TGTGCCAGCAGGTTGGGGACAACTAATGAAAAACTGTTTTTT
v_call: TRBV30; j_call: TRBJ2-2; clone_size: many; d_call: NA; cdr3_aa: CAWSVREAGELFF; cdr3_nt: TGTGCCTGGAGTGTAAGAGAGGCCGGGGAGCTGTTTTTT
v_call: TRBV7-2; j_call: TRBJ1-2; clone_size: many; d_call: NA; cdr3_aa: CASSTMRGGGGYTF; cdr3_nt: TGTGCCAGCAGCACGATGCGGGGCGGAGGCGGCTACACCTTC
v_call: TRBV10-3; j_call: TRBJ1-6; clone_size: NA; d_call: NA; cdr3_aa: CAIGESYNSPLHF; cdr3_nt: TGTGCCATCGGGGAATCCTATAATTCACCCCTCCACTTT
v_call: TRBV27; j_call: TRBJ2-1; clone_size: many; d_call: NA; cdr3_aa: CASSRGQSRTFF; cdr3_nt: TGTGCCAGCAGTCGCGGACAGAGTAGGACGTTCTTC
v_call: TRBV7-3; j_call: TRBJ2-2; clone_size: many; d_call: TRBD1; cdr3_aa: CASSSRGTNTGELFF; cdr3_nt: TGTGCCAGCAGCTCCAGGGGGACGAACACCGGGGAGCTGTTTTTT
v_call: TRBV12-3/TRBV12-4; j_call: TRBJ2-3; clone_size: many; d_call: NA; cdr3_aa: CASYEESTDTQYF; cdr3_nt: TGTGCCAGCTACGAGGAAAGCACAGATACGCAGTATTTT
v_call: TRBV15; j_call: TRBJ1-5; clone_size: few; d_call: NA; cdr3_aa: CATSRGRGLGQPQHF; cdr3_nt: TGTGCCACCAGCAGAGGAAGAGGGCTTGGCCAGCCCCAGCATTTT
v_call: TRBV2; j_call: TRBJ2-7; clone_size: NA; d_call: NA; cdr3_aa: CASSLDTTYEQYF; cdr3_nt: TGTGCCAGCAGTTTGGACACCACCTACGAGCAGTACTTC
v_call: TRBV4-2; j_call: TRBJ2-4; clone_size: few; d_call: NA; cdr3_aa: CASSQYVRGMTAKNIQYF; cdr3_nt: TGTGCCAGCAGCCAATACGTACGGGGGATGACAGCCAAAAACATTCAGTACTTC
v_call: TRBV5-1; j_call: TRBJ2-1; clone_size: medium-sized; d_call: NA; cdr3_aa: CASSLDAYNEQFF; cdr3_nt: TGCGCCAGCAGCTTGGACGCCTACAATGAGCAGTTCTTC
v_call: TRBV11-2; j_call: TRBJ2-7; clone_size: few; d_call: TRBD1; cdr3_aa: CASSLEGQDYEQYF; cdr3_nt: TGTGCCAGCAGCTTAGAAGGACAGGACTACGAGCAGTACTTC
v_call: TRBV12-3/TRBV12-4; j_call: TRBJ2-1; clone_size: many; d_call: TRBD1; cdr3_aa: CASSLGQVLGEQFF; cdr3_nt: TGTGCCAGCAGTTTGGGACAGGTACTGGGTGAGCAGTTCTTC
v_call: TRBV28; j_call: TRBJ2-1; clone_size: many; d_call: NA; cdr3_aa: CASRTGRNEQFF; cdr3_nt: TGTGCCAGCAGGACAGGGAGGAATGAGCAGTTCTTC
v_call: TRBV18; j_call: TRBJ1-5; clone_size: few; d_call: TRBD1; cdr3_aa: CASSPRDRGSSQPQHF; cdr3_nt: TGTGCCAGCTCACCACGGGACAGGGGCTCGAGTCAGCCCCAGCATTTT
v_call: TRBV12-3/TRBV12-4; j_call: TRBJ2-3; clone_size: NA; d_call: TRBD2; cdr3_aa: CASSRLAGIDTQYF; cdr3_nt: TGTGCCAGCAGTCGACTAGCGGGAATAGATACGCAGTATTTT
v_call: TRBV20-1; j_call: TRBJ2-7; clone_size: many; d_call: TRBD1; cdr3_aa: CSARTGALYEQYF; cdr3_nt: TGCAGTGCGCGGACAGGGGCTCTCTACGAGCAGTACTTC